The rows below give T cell receptor beta chains drawn from one sample of a study of CD8+CD57+ T cells in acquired aplastic anemia. Each CDR3 protein is one row after TCRdb ran MiXCR on the reads. The sample lists under 350,000 distinct CDR3 sequences; approximately 60% were seen once. The specimen sequenced was sorted CD4+, CD8+, or CD8+CD57+ T cells (not recorded which) from PBMCs. Every receptor here comes from a human donor with aplastic anemia. Each CDR3 is given with its conserved first and last residue. The order of the fields is clone size, D gene, V gene, J gene, CDR3 length, CDR3 protein, CDR3 DNA. D genes are given only for firm matches. Expanded clones get a size class; other rows say once, few or many, or leave the size out.

abundance: .
d_gene: .
v_gene: TRBV12-3/TRBV12-4
j_gene: TRBJ1-1
len: 16
CDR3aa: CASSRPSGGGNTEAFF
CDR3nt: TGTGCCAGCAGCCGCCCCTCTGGTGGGGGGAACACTGAAGCTTTCTTT

abundance: few
d_gene: .
v_gene: TRBV7-2
j_gene: TRBJ2-7
len: 14
CDR3aa: CASSLVHGSYEQYF
CDR3nt: TGTGCCAGCAGCTTAGTACACGGCTCCTACGAGCAGTACTTC

abundance: many
d_gene: .
v_gene: TRBV28
j_gene: TRBJ1-2
len: 15
CDR3aa: CASTPGTRNSGGYTF
CDR3nt: TGTGCCAGCACCCCAGGGACACGGAACTCAGGAGGCTACACCTTC

abundance: .
d_gene: .
v_gene: TRBV14
j_gene: TRBJ2-7
len: 16
CDR3aa: CASSQKTAGYGYEQYF
CDR3nt: TGTGCCAGCAGCCAAAAAACAGCGGGCTACGGCTACGAGCAGTACTTC

abundance: .
d_gene: .
v_gene: TRBV19
j_gene: TRBJ1-1
len: 15
CDR3aa: CASSGQLPWDTEAFF
CDR3nt: TGTGCCAGTAGTGGACAGCTCCCCTGGGACACTGAAGCTTTCTTT

abundance: once
d_gene: .
v_gene: TRBV15
j_gene: TRBJ1-5
len: 12
CDR3aa: CATSKGNQPRHF
CDR3nt: TGTGCCACCAGTAAGGGCAATCAGCCCCGGCATTTT

abundance: .
d_gene: .
v_gene: TRBV7-9
j_gene: TRBJ2-7
len: 14
CDR3aa: CASSLGGEVCEQYF
CDR3nt: TGTGCCAGCAGCTTAGGAGGGGAAGTCTGCGAGCAGTACTTC

abundance: once
d_gene: TRBD1
v_gene: TRBV2
j_gene: TRBJ2-7
len: 13
CDR3aa: CASKTGQLVEQYF
CDR3nt: TGTGCCAGCAAGACAGGGCAGTTGGTCGAGCAGTACTTC

abundance: .
d_gene: TRBD2
v_gene: TRBV9
j_gene: TRBJ2-7
len: 14
CDR3aa: CASSPSGRFYEQYF
CDR3nt: TGTGCCAGCAGCCCTAGCGGGAGATTCTACGAGCAGTACTTC

abundance: many
d_gene: .
v_gene: TRBV19
j_gene: TRBJ1-6
len: 13
CDR3aa: CATTGRENSPLHF
CDR3nt: TGTGCCACCACAGGGAGAGAGAATTCACCCCTCCACTTT

abundance: .
d_gene: .
v_gene: TRBV11-2
j_gene: TRBJ1-1
len: 12
CDR3aa: CASSPPVTEAFF
CDR3nt: TGTGCCAGCAGCCCCCCGGTCACTGAAGCTTTCTTT

abundance: many
d_gene: .
v_gene: TRBV5-8
j_gene: TRBJ2-1
len: 15
CDR3aa: CASSLPGDSYNEQFF
CDR3nt: TGTGCCAGCTCACTTCCGGGGGACAGCTACAATGAGCAGTTCTTC

abundance: many
d_gene: .
v_gene: TRBV6-6
j_gene: TRBJ1-1
len: 14
CDR3aa: CASSYAGRNTEAFF
CDR3nt: TGTGCCAGCAGTTACGCTGGGAGGAACACTGAAGCTTTCTTT

abundance: few
d_gene: TRBD1
v_gene: TRBV20-1
j_gene: TRBJ2-1
len: 13
CDR3aa: CSASSDRGNEQFF
CDR3nt: TGCAGTGCCAGCAGTGACAGGGGAAATGAGCAGTTCTTC

abundance: .
d_gene: .
v_gene: TRBV5-5
j_gene: TRBJ1-3
len: 16
CDR3aa: CASSLGLSGSGNTIYF
CDR3nt: TGTGCCAGCAGCTTAGGACTCAGTGGCTCTGGAAACACCATATATTTT

abundance: .
d_gene: TRBD1
v_gene: TRBV29-1
j_gene: TRBJ2-1
len: 14
CDR3aa: CSVIRTGGSYEQFF
CDR3nt: TGCAGCGTTATCAGGACAGGGGGGTCCTACGAGCAGTTCTTC

abundance: .
d_gene: TRBD2
v_gene: TRBV29-1
j_gene: TRBJ2-1
len: 17
CDR3aa: CSAVKTNPSGGSNEQFF
CDR3nt: TGCAGCGCCGTAAAAACCAATCCTAGCGGGGGGTCCAATGAGCAGTTCTTC

abundance: .
d_gene: .
v_gene: TRBV7-9
j_gene: TRBJ1-4
len: 8
CDR3aa: CASWRLFF
CDR3nt: TGTGCCAGCTGGAGACTGTTTTTT

abundance: many
d_gene: .
v_gene: TRBV6-2/TRBV6-3
j_gene: TRBJ1-2
len: 13
CDR3aa: CASSEEGNYGYTF
CDR3nt: TGTGCCAGCAGCGAAGAAGGGAACTATGGCTACACCTTC

abundance: .
d_gene: TRBD1
v_gene: TRBV6-5
j_gene: TRBJ1-6
len: 16
CDR3aa: CASSNPRGLGSSPLHF
CDR3nt: TGTGCCAGCAGTAACCCCAGGGGGCTCGGGAGTTCACCCCTCCACTTT

abundance: .
d_gene: .
v_gene: TRBV9
j_gene: TRBJ2-7
len: 17
CDR3aa: CASSVAGSGYTGEEQYF
CDR3nt: TGTGCCAGCAGCGTAGCTGGGAGTGGTTACACCGGGGAGGAGCAGTACTTC

abundance: .
d_gene: TRBD2
v_gene: TRBV10-3
j_gene: TRBJ2-5
len: 14
CDR3aa: CAISGGTSGSGNYF
CDR3nt: TGTGCCATCAGTGGCGGGACTAGCGGGAGCGGAAATTACTTC

abundance: .
d_gene: .
v_gene: TRBV27
j_gene: TRBJ2-7
len: 11
CDR3aa: CATGWSYEQYF
CDR3nt: TGTGCCACTGGGTGGTCCTACGAGCAGTACTTC

abundance: .
d_gene: .
v_gene: TRBV12-3/TRBV12-4
j_gene: TRBJ2-5
len: 13
CDR3aa: CASSLWLFETQYF
CDR3nt: TGTGCCAGCAGTTTATGGCTATTCGAGACCCAGTACTTC

abundance: many
d_gene: TRBD1
v_gene: TRBV11-2
j_gene: TRBJ1-2
len: 16
CDR3aa: CASSLVGTGAGYGYTF
CDR3nt: TGTGCCAGCAGCTTAGTAGGGACAGGTGCGGGCTATGGCTACACCTTC

abundance: .
d_gene: TRBD1
v_gene: TRBV7-9
j_gene: TRBJ1-6
len: 17
CDR3aa: CASSRKSGGALGSPLHF
CDR3nt: TGTGCCAGCAGCCGTAAATCAGGGGGCGCGTTGGGATCACCCCTCCACTTT

abundance: .
d_gene: .
v_gene: TRBV7-3
j_gene: TRBJ2-3
len: 16
CDR3aa: CASSLVPIQGTDTRYF
CDR3nt: TGTGCCAGCAGCTTGGTCCCCATCCAGGGAACAGATACGCGGTATTTT